This is a list of T cell receptor beta chains from one sample in a study of STAT5B mutations in CD4+ large granular lymphocyte leukemia. The protocol was immunoSEQ multiplex PCR, while the TCRdb copy is restricted to in-frame clones and leaves out a portion. The sample has around 31,000 clones, around 67% seen once. The sequenced sample was CD4+ T cells from blood buffy coats. The origin of the receptors is a human donor in good health. The CDR3 runs from the conserved cysteine through the conserved F or W. A D gene is named only where the DNA matches it firmly. Size values are once, few and many counts, or a class for expanded clones, and some rows have none.

D | size | J | V | CDR3 | DNA
NA | NA | TRBJ1-3 | TRBV7-2 | CASSLGAPTSGNTIYF | TGTGCCAGCAGCTTAGGAGCGCCGACCTCTGGAAACACCATATATTTT
NA | NA | TRBJ2-5 | TRBV7-8 | CASSLQETQYF | TGTGCCAGCAGCTTACAGGAGACCCAGTACTTC
NA | few | TRBJ1-3 | TRBV7-9 | CASSISGNTIYF | TGTGCCAGCAGTATATCTGGAAACACCATATATTTT
TRBD1 | once | TRBJ1-5 | TRBV9 | CASSYTGGEGQPQHF | TGTGCCAGCAGTTACACAGGGGGCGAAGGTCAGCCCCAGCATTTT
TRBD1 | few | TRBJ1-1 | TRBV6-6 | CASSYPTGDGTEAFF | TGTGCCAGCAGTTACCCCACAGGGGATGGTACTGAAGCTTTCTTT
TRBD1 | few | TRBJ1-1 | TRBV5-6 | CASNYRQGSTEAFF | TGTGCCAGCAACTATAGACAGGGTTCCACTGAAGCTTTCTTT
NA | NA | TRBJ1-3 | TRBV5-1 | CASSLGRLAGNTIYF | TGCGCCAGCAGCTTGGGACGGCTGGCTGGAAACACCATATATTTT
NA | NA | TRBJ2-4 | TRBV5-4 | CASSQQTAAKNIQYF | TGTGCCAGCAGCCAGCAAACCGCGGCCAAAAACATTCAGTACTTC
NA | NA | TRBJ2-3 | TRBV7-9 | CASSPPGLDPVYTQYF | TGTGCCAGCAGCCCACCTGGCCTTGACCCCGTGTATACGCAGTATTTT
TRBD2 | NA | TRBJ2-3 | TRBV5-4 | CASSSRGGTDTQYF | TGTGCCAGCAGCTCTCGGGGGGGCACAGATACGCAGTATTTT
NA | few | TRBJ1-1 | TRBV18 | CASSPTPEADTEAFF | TGTGCCAGCTCACCAACCCCAGAAGCAGACACTGAAGCTTTCTTT
TRBD1 | NA | TRBJ2-1 | TRBV7-9 | CASRTTGGSYNEQFF | TGTGCCAGCAGAACGACAGGGGGCTCCTACAATGAGCAGTTCTTC